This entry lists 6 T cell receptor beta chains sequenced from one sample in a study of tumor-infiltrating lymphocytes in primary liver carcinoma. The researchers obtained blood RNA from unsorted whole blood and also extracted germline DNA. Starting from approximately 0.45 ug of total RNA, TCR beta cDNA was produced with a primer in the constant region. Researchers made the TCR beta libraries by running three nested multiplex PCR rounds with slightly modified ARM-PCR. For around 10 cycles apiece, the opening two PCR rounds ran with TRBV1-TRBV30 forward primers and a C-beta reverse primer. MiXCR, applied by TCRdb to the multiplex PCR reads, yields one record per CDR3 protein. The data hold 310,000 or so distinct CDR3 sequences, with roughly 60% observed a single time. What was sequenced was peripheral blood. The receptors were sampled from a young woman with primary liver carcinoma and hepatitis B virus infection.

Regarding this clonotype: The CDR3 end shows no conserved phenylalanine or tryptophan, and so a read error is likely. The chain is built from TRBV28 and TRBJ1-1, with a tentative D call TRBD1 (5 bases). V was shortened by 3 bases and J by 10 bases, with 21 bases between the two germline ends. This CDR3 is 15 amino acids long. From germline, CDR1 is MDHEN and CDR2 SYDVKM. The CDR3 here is CASSLSSQGTPAAFY. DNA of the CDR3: TGTGCCAGCAGTTTGAGTAGTCAGGGTACCCCCGCAGCTTTCTAT.

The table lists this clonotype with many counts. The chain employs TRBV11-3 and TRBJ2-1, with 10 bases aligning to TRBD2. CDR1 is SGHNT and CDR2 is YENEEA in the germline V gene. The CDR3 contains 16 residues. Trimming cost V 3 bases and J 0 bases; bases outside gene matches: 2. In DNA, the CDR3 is TGTGCCAGCAGCTTCCCTAGCGGGAGCTCCTACAATGAGCAGTTCTTC. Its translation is CASSFPSGSSYNEQFF.

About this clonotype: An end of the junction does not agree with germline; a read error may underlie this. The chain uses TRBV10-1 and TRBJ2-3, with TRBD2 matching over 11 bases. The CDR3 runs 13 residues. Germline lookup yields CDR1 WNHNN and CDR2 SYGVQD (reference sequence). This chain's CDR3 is CASKGTSGDTRYF. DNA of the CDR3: TGCGCTAGCAAGGGGACTAGCGGAGATACGCGGTATTTT.

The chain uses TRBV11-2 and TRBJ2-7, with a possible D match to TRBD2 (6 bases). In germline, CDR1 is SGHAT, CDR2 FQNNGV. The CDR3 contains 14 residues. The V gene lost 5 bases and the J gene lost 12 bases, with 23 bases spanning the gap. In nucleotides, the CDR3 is TGTGCCAGCAGCAAGGGACTTGCGGGACCGCCGGGGTACTTC. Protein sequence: CASSKGLAGPPGYF.

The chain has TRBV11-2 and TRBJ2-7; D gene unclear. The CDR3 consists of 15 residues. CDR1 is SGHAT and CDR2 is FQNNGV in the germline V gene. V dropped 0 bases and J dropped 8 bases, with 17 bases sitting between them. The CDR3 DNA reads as TGTGCCAGCAGCTTAGAGGTAGCTGGAGAATACAAGCAGTACTTC. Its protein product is CASSLEVAGEYKQYF.

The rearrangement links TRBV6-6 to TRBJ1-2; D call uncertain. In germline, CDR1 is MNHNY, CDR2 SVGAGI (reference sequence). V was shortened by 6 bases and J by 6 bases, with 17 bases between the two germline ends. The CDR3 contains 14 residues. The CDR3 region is CASRTNRRPHGYTF. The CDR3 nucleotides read TGTGCCAGCAGGACGAATCGGAGACCCCATGGCTACACCTTC.